This TCR beta chain comes out of a study of blood T cell repertoires in COVID-19. Clones were read by immunoSEQ multiplex PCR, and TCRdb kept only the in-frame ones, dropping some. The table includes roughly 100,000 clones, around 73% detected once. The CDR3 contains 15 residues. Germline V gene lookup returns CDR1 SQVTM and CDR2 ANQGSEA. A word on this clone: Mismatch with germline at one junction end may stem from a read error.

The sequenced material came from peripheral blood. The rearrangement uses TRBV29-1 and TRBJ2-5; 16 bases align to TRBD2. The receptor's source is a man aged 60 to 75 with active or convalescent COVID-19. The CDR3 DNA follows: TGCAGCTCCCCAAATTCGGGACTAGCGGGAGGGGCCCTGGACTTC. This gives the protein CSSPNSGLAGGALDF.